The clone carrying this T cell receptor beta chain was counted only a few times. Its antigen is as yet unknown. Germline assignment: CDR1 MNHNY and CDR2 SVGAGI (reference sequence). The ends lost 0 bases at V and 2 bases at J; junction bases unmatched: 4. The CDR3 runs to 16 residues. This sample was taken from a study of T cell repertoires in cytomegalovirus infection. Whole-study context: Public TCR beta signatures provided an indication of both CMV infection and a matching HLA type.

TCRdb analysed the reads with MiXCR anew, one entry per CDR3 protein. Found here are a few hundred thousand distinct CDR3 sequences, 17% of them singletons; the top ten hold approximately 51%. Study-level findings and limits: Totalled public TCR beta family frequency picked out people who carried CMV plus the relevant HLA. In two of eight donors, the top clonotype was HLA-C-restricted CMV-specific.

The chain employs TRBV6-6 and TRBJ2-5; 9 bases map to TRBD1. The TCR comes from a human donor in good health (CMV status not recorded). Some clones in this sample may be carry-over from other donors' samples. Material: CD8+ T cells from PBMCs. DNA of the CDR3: TGTGCCAGCAGTTACTCGACAGGGGGGTCGCAAGAGACCCAGTACTTC. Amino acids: CASSYSTGGSQETQYF.